Each of the 21 T cell receptor beta chains below was sequenced from the same sample in a study of response to subunit inactivated influenza vaccine. TCRdb recomputed calls from the RT-PCR reads with MiXCR, one row per CDR3 protein. The sample contains around 580,000 distinct CDR3 sequences, approximately 12% of which appear only once. The sequencing here drew on PBMCs from blood, taken on the day of vaccination. The source is a man in his fifties or sixties who received an inactivated influenza vaccine.

The rearrangement links TRBV28 to TRBJ1-5; D is undetermined. Germline V gene sequence: CDR1 MDHEN, CDR2 SYDVKM. V lost 3 bases and J lost 1, with 10 bases in between. The CDR3 totals 15 residues. The CDR3 sequence is CASSFFQPSNQPQHF. In DNA form, the CDR3 reads TGTGCCAGCAGTTTTTTCCAACCGAGCAATCAGCCCCAGCATTTT.

This clonotype was seen only a few times. The chain couples TRBV6-2 or TRBV6-3 to TRBJ1-6; no clear D. V lost 4 bases, J lost 5 bases, and 15 bases lay in between. The CDR3 contains 16 residues. Germline CDR1 reads MNHEY; CDR2 reads SVGEGT. The CDR3 protein is CASSFNAMGNNSPLHF. CDR3 nucleotides: TGTGCCAGCAGTTTTAATGCCATGGGGAATAATTCACCCCTCCACTTT.

This clonotype was seen at least ten times. V usage is TRBV6-2 or TRBV6-3 and J usage is TRBJ1-5; D ambiguous. Germline V gene lookup returns CDR1 MNHEY and CDR2 SVGEGT. V gave up 2 bases and J gave up 9 bases, with 14 bases separating them. The CDR3 runs to 14 residues. DNA of the CDR3: TGTGCCAGCAGTTACCAAACAGCCAGTAGGCCCCAGCATTTT. Residues: CASSYQTASRPQHF.

The chain uses TRBV20-1 and TRBJ2-7, with D uncertain. Germline-derived CDR1 and CDR2 are DFQATT and SNEGSKA (reference sequence). V lost 1 base and J 1 base, leaving 8 bases between the germline ends. The CDR3 totals 13 residues. The CDR3 nucleotides are TGCAGTGCTAGAGGGTATTCATCCTACGAGCAGTACTTC. This gives the protein CSARGYSSYEQYF.

In this sample, this clonotype turned up a few times. This sequence joins TRBV6-2 or TRBV6-3 and TRBJ1-5; no clear D gene. CDR3 length equals 13 residues. Trimming shortened V by 6 bases and J by 3 bases, and 9 bases separated the two germline ends. Germline CDR1 and CDR2: MNHEY and SVGEGT. The CDR3 bases are TGTGCCAGCAGGCACCAGTCCAATCAGCCCCAGCATTTT. Protein: CASRHQSNQPQHF.

This clonotype was picked up a small number of times. The DNA for the CDR3 is TGCGCCAGCAGCCAAGTTGTGGGGGGCACAGATACGCAGTATTTT. Amino acids: CASSQVVGGTDTQYF. This rearrangement joins TRBV4-3 to TRBJ2-3; D may be TRBD1 or TRBD2 (5 bases each). V lost 1 base to trimming and J lost 1 base, with 9 bases between them. CDR3 length: 15 residues. CDR1 and CDR2 (germline): LGHNA, YSLEER.

This clonotype has only a few counts. The chain links TRBV12-3 or TRBV12-4 to TRBJ2-1; TRBD2 is a possible D gene (6 bases). The V gene lost 4 bases and the J gene lost 10 bases, with 8 bases spanning the gap. This CDR3 is 11 amino acids long. The CDR3 region is CASSWRDEQFF. CDR3 in DNA: TGTGCCAGCAGTTGGAGGGACGAGCAGTTCTTC.

This clonotype was seen repeatedly, ten times or more. The J gene is TRBJ1-2, the V gene TRBV5-6; D is undetermined. V lost 1 base and J lost 0, with 10 bases in between. CDR3 length equals 15 residues. Germline V CDR1 and CDR2: SGHDT, YYEEEE. The CDR3 nucleotides read TGTGCCAGCAGCTTGATGGGGATTGCTAACTATGGCTACACCTTC. It specifies CASSLMGIANYGYTF.

This clonotype was observed a handful of times. The V and J genes are TRBV29-1 and TRBJ2-7; 10 nucleotides line up with TRBD1. Losses at the gene ends were 7 bases for V and 5 bases for J; bases not matched to a gene: 5. The V gene's germline CDR1 is SQVTM and CDR2 ANQGSEA. The CDR3 length is 12 residues. The CDR3 is CSAGQGYNEQYF. The CDR3 DNA reads TGCAGCGCGGGACAGGGGTACAACGAGCAGTACTTC.

CDR3 nucleotides: TGCAGTGCTAGAGATCCGGGACGCGATCAAGAGACCCAGTACTTC. The encoded protein is CSARDPGRDQETQYF. The V and J genes are TRBV20-1 and TRBJ2-5; either TRBD1 or TRBD2 may fit D (5 bases each). There are 15 residues in the CDR3. CDR1 and CDR2 from the germline V gene are DFQATT and SNEGSKA (reference sequence). V dropped 0 bases and J dropped 2 bases, with 13 bases sitting between them.

A few counts support this clonotype. The CDR3 is CASSPGGITGELFF. As DNA, the CDR3 is TGCGCCAGCAGCCCCGGGGGCATCACCGGGGAGCTGTTTTTT. The chain combines TRBV5-1 with TRBJ2-2; D may correspond to TRBD1 or TRBD2 (6 bases each). This CDR3 contains 14 residues. In germline, CDR1 is SGHRS, CDR2 YFSETQ. Between the trimmed V and J ends, which lost 4 bases and 4 bases, there was a span of 11 bases.

This clonotype has a handful of counts. This sequence joins TRBV11-2 and TRBJ2-3; 16 bases map to TRBD2. Trimming at V came to 2 bases and at J to 3 bases, leaving 8 bases not matched to a gene. CDR3 length: 19 residues. The germline V gene encodes CDR1 SGHAT and CDR2 FQNNGV. This chain's CDR3 is CASSLQGTSGGAVTDTQYF. CDR3 bases: TGTGCCAGCAGCTTACAGGGGACTAGCGGGGGGGCCGTGACAGATACGCAGTATTTT. Combining the CDR3 with reference TRBV11-2 and TRBJ2-3 gives the whole variable domain EAGVAQSPRYKIIEKRQSVAFWCNPISGHATLYWYQQILGQGPKLLIQFQNNGVVDDSQLPKDRFSAERLKGVDSTLKIQPAKLEDSAVYLCASSLQGTSGGAVTDTQYFGPGTRLTVL.

This clonotype occurred a few times. The J gene is TRBJ1-6, the V gene TRBV4-3; no reliable D call. Germline CDR1 is LGHNA and CDR2 is YSLEER. The CDR3 spans 17 residues. Trimming shortened V by 0 bases and J by 0 bases, and 9 bases separated the two germline ends. CDR3 in DNA: TGCGCCAGCAGCCAAGAGCTGGGGAGCTCCTATAATTCACCCCTCCACTTT. Protein sequence: CASSQELGSSYNSPLHF.

The chain links TRBV15 to TRBJ2-3; 12 bases are a match to TRBD2. The CDR3 contains 18 residues. V lost 0 bases, J lost 0 bases, and 4 bases stayed unmatched. In germline, CDR1 is LNHNV, CDR2 YYDKDF (reference sequence). CDR3 amino acids: CATSREQLAGGSTDTQYF. DNA of the CDR3: TGTGCCACCAGCAGAGAACAACTAGCGGGGGGAAGCACAGATACGCAGTATTTT. The variable domain in full, completed from reference TRBV15 and TRBJ2-3, reads DAMVIQNPRYQVTQFGKPVTLSCSQTLNHNVMYWYQQKSSQAPKLLFHYYDKDFNNEADTPDNFQSRRPNTSFCFLDIRSPGLGDTAMYLCATSREQLAGGSTDTQYFGPGTRLTVL.

This clonotype came up many times. This chain connects TRBV10-2 to TRBJ2-7; 8 bases map to TRBD1. CDR3 length: 13 amino acids. Germline V gives CDR1 WSHSY, CDR2 SAAADI. Trimming removed 7 bases from V and 2 bases from J; junction bases left unmatched: 4. CDR3 amino acids: CASTGTGPYEQYF. The DNA of the CDR3 is TGCGCCAGCACCGGGACAGGACCCTACGAGCAGTACTTC.

A few counts support this clonotype. This sequence joins TRBV5-4 and TRBJ2-4, with 8 bases aligning to TRBD1. V gave up 3 bases and J gave up 8 bases; unmatched junction bases: 10. The CDR3 has 15 amino acids. Germline V lookup: CDR1 SGHNT, CDR2 YYREEE (reference sequence). CDR3: CASSSSGQAKDIQYF. CDR3 in DNA: TGTGCCAGCAGCTCCTCGGGACAGGCAAAGGACATTCAGTACTTC.

This clonotype has a count of ten or more. The chain recombines TRBV15 with TRBJ2-1, with 7 bases lining up with TRBD2. This CDR3 region has 15 residues. The germline gives CDR1 LNHNV, CDR2 YYDKDF (reference sequence). The ends lost 4 bases at V and 0 bases at J; junction bases unmatched: 3. This CDR3 is CATSIGGSSYNEQFF. Here the CDR3 DNA reads TGTGCCACCAGCATCGGGGGGTCCTCCTACAATGAGCAGTTCTTC.

This clonotype was found a few times. The chain employs TRBV20-1 and TRBJ2-5, with 8 bases lining up with TRBD2. This CDR3 has 14 residues. In germline, CDR1 is DFQATT, CDR2 SNEGSKA (reference sequence). This CDR3 reads CTSFVAGIQETQYF. The DNA for the CDR3 is TGCACCAGCTTCGTAGCGGGGATCCAAGAGACCCAGTACTTC.

In its sample, this clonotype was seen a few times. J is TRBJ2-7 and V is TRBV9, with 13 bases identical to TRBD2. The CDR3 runs to 15 residues. Trimming removed 3 bases from V and 2 bases from J; junction bases left unmatched: 2. Germline V gene sequence: CDR1 SGDLS, CDR2 YYNGEE. CDR3 nucleotide sequence: TGTGCCAGCAGCGCGGGGACTAGCGGGACCTACGAGCAGTACTTC. Protein: CASSAGTSGTYEQYF.

J is TRBJ1-4 and V is TRBV5-6; D unresolved. CDR1 and CDR2 (germline): SGHDT, YYEEEE. CDR3 length: 13 amino acids. V was pared by 6 bases and J by 8 bases, with 14 bases between. The CDR3 nucleotides read TGTGCCAGCACCACCGGTGGAGGGGAAAAACTGTTTTTT. Protein product: CASTTGGGEKLFF.

The chain employs TRBV20-1 and TRBJ2-3; 11 nucleotides align to TRBD1. The V segment lost 5 bases and the J segment 10 bases; nucleotides outside the gene matches: 11. Germline assignment: CDR1 DFQATT and CDR2 SNEGSKA (reference sequence). The CDR3 is 14 amino acids. Here the CDR3 reads CSARGPRDRGAQYF. As DNA, the CDR3 is TGCAGTGCTCGAGGCCCACGGGACAGGGGGGCGCAGTATTTT.